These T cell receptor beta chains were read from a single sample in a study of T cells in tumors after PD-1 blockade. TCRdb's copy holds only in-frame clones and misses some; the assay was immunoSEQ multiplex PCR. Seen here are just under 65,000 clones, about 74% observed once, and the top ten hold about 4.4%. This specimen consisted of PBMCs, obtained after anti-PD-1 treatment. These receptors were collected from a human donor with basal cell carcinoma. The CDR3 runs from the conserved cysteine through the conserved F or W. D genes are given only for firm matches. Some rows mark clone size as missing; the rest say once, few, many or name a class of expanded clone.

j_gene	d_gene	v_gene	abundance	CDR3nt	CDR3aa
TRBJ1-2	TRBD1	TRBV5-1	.	TGCGCCAGCAGCTTGGCCGGACAGGGGAACGGGGCAGGCTACACCTTC	CASSLAGQGNGAGYTF
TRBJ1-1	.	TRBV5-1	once	TGCGCCAGCCAGATTGACCGGAGGTCGGTGAGCACTGAAGCTTTCTTT	CASQIDRRSVSTEAFF
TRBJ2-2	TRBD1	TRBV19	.	TGTGCCAGTAGTCCGGACAGGGGCGCCGGGGAGCTGTTTTTT	CASSPDRGAGELFF
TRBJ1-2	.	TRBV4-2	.	TGTGCCAGCAGCCAAGACGGAACAGCCAACTATGGCTACACCTTC	CASSQDGTANYGYTF
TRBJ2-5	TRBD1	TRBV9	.	TGTGCCAGCAGCGTAGTACCGGCAGGGGGTCGGGAGACCCAGTACTTC	CASSVVPAGGRETQYF
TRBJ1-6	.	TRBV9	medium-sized	TGTGCCAGCAGCGTGTCGGGCGAGGGACGATCACCCCTCCACTTT	CASSVSGEGRSPLHF
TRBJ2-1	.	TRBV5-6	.	TGTGCCAGCAGCTCCGCCAGGGGTGGAAATGAGCAGTTCTTC	CASSSARGGNEQFF
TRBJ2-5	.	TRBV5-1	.	TGCGCCAGCAGCTTGTCGGACACCCAAGAGACCCAGTACTTC	CASSLSDTQETQYF
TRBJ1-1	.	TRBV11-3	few	TGTGCCAGCAGCTTAGGAGGGGCGAACACTGAAGCTTTCTTT	CASSLGGANTEAFF
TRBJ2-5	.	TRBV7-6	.	TGTGCCAGCGGACCGAATATGGGGAGCCAAGAGACCCAGTACTTC	CASGPNMGSQETQYF
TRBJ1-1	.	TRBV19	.	TGTGCCAGTAGTATATTGACAGTTGGCACTGAAGCTTTCTTT	CASSILTVGTEAFF
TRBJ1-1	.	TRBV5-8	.	TGTGCCAGCAGCTTGGAGGTTGGCACTGAAGCTTTCTTT	CASSLEVGTEAFF
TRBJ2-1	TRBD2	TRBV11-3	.	TGTGCCAGCAGCTTTGGGACTAGCCTCTACAATGAGCAGTTCTTC	CASSFGTSLYNEQFF
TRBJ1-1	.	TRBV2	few	TGTGCCAGCAGTTACAGGGTAATGGACACTGAAGCTTTCTTT	CASSYRVMDTEAFF
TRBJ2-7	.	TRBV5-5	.	TGTGCCAGCAGCTTTTTCAGGGGGGACGAGCAGTACTTC	CASSFFRGDEQYF
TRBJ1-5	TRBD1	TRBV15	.	TGTGCCACCAGCAGGGAGGACAGGGGGCAGAGTCAGCCCCAGCATTTT	CATSREDRGQSQPQHF
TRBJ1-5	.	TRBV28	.	TGTGCCAGCGGCGACAGGAATCAGCCCCAGCATTTT	CASGDRNQPQHF